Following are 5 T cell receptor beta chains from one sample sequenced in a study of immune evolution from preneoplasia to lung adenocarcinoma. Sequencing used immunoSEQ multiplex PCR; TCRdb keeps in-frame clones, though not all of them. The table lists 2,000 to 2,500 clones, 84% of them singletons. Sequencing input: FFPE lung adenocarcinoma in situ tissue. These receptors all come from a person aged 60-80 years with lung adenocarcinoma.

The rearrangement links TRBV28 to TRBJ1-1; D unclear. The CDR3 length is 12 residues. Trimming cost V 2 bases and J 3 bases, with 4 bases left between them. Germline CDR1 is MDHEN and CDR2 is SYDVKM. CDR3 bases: TGTGCCAGCAGTTTACAGGACACTGAAGCTTTCTTT. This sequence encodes CASSLQDTEAFF. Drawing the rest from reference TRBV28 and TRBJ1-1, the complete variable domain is DVKVTQSSRYLVKRTGEKVFLECVQDMDHENMFWYRQDPGLGLRLIYFSYDVKMKEKGDIPEGYSVSREKKERFSLILESASTNQTSMYLCASSLQDTEAFFGQGTRLTVV.

The CDR3 sequence: CASSPGLARETQYF. CDR3 DNA sequence: TGTGCCAGCTCACCGGGACTAGCGAGAGAGACCCAGTACTTC. The V and J genes are TRBV18 and TRBJ2-5, with 10 bases lining up with TRBD2. The V segment lost 3 bases and the J segment 4 bases; nucleotides outside the gene matches: 2. The length of the CDR3 is 14 residues. From germline, CDR1 is KGHSH and CDR2 LQKENI.

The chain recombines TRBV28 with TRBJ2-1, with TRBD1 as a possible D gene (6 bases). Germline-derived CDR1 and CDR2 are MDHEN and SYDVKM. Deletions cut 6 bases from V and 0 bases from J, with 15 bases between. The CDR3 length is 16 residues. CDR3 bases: TGTGCCAGCAGCCAGCTGCGACAGGCCTCCTACAATGAGCAGTTCTTC. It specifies CASSQLRQASYNEQFF.

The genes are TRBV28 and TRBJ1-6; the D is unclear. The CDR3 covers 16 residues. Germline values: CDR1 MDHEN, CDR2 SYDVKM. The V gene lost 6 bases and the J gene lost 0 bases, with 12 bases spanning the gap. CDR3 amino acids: CASSRLTSSYNSPLHF. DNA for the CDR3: TGTGCCAGCAGCCGACTTACAAGCTCCTATAATTCACCCCTCCACTTT.

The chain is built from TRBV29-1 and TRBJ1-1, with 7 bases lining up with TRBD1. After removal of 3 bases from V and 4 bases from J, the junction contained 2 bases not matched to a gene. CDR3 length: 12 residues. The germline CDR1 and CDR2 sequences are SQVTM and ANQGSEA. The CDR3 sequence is CSVEEGATEAFF. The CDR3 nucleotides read TGCAGCGTTGAGGAGGGGGCCACTGAAGCTTTCTTT.